The 29 T cell receptor beta chains below all came from one sample that was sequenced in a study of blood T cell repertoires in COVID-19. Libraries were prepared by immunoSEQ multiplex PCR; TCRdb keeps only in-frame clonotypes and omits some of them. The sample gives about 150,000 clones, around 89% of which show up once; roughly 13% is in the top ten. The sequencing sample was made of peripheral blood. These receptor sequences come from a man between 18 and 35 years old with COVID-19, enrolled during active disease.

The chain employs TRBV30 and TRBJ2-3, with 16 positions matching TRBD2. The CDR3 spans 17 residues. Trimming cost V 5 bases and J 5 bases; bases outside gene matches: 10. CDR1 GTSNPN and CDR2 SVGIG come from the germline V gene (reference sequence). DNA of the CDR3: TGTGCCTGGGATCCCGGGACTAGCGGGAGGGGGAAAGATACGCAGTATTTT. Encoded protein: CAWDPGTSGRGKDTQYF.

The chain recombines TRBV24-1 with TRBJ2-5; perhaps TRBD1 as D (5 bases). The CDR3 consists of 16 residues. Germline V gene data show CDR1 as KGHDR and CDR2 as SFDVKD. Trimming stripped 3 bases from V and 4 bases from J, with 17 bases between. The CDR3 coding sequence is TGTGCCACCAGTGATAATATAGCAGGGAAACGAGAGACCCAGTACTTC. Translating gives CATSDNIAGKRETQYF.

The J gene is TRBJ2-2, the V gene TRBV27, with TRBD1 identical over 7 bases. With V trimmed by 4 bases and J by 4 bases, 6 bases remained unmatched. The length of the CDR3 is 15 residues. Germline-derived CDR1 and CDR2 are MNHEY and SMNVEV (reference sequence). The CDR3 reads CASSSGQITTGELFF. In DNA form, the CDR3 reads TGTGCCAGCAGTTCGGGACAGATCACCACCGGGGAGCTGTTTTTT.

This sequence joins TRBV7-9 and TRBJ2-5; weak D call: TRBD2 (5 bases). Germline CDR1 SEHNR, CDR2 FQNEAQ (reference sequence). The V end lost 2 bases, the J end lost 0 bases, and 10 bases lay between the germline ends. The CDR3 is 15 amino acids. DNA of the CDR3: TGTGCCAGCAGCTTATCTGGGAGTCACCAAGAGACCCAGTACTTC. It specifies CASSLSGSHQETQYF.

The chain carries TRBV7-9 and TRBJ2-7; 7 nucleotides agree with TRBD2. The length of the CDR3 is 13 residues. The germline gives CDR1 SEHNR, CDR2 FQNEAQ (reference sequence). V was pared by 2 bases and J by 6 bases, with 4 bases of the junction left unmatched. CDR3: CASSLRDYSEQYF. The DNA of the CDR3 is TGTGCCAGCAGCTTAAGGGACTATAGCGAGCAGTACTTC.

The chain employs TRBV9 and TRBJ2-2; D call uncertain. V was shortened by 0 bases and J by 3 bases, with 12 bases between the two germline ends. Germline V gene data show CDR1 as SGDLS and CDR2 as YYNGEE. The CDR3 is made up of 16 amino acids. The CDR3 loop is CASSVDPSAHTGELFF. CDR3 nucleotides: TGTGCCAGCAGCGTAGACCCGAGCGCCCACACCGGGGAGCTGTTTTTT.

This clone is labeled as medium-sized. The V and J genes are TRBV28 and TRBJ1-5, with TRBD1 as a possible D gene (6 bases). The germline gives CDR1 MDHEN, CDR2 SYDVKM. V shed 6 bases and J shed 3 bases, with 12 bases lying between them. This CDR3 is built from 14 residues. CDR3 DNA: TGTGCCAGCAGGCGACAGGTCTTCAATCAGCCCCAGCATTTT. Translated: CASRRQVFNQPQHF.

This clone was seen a single time. The rearrangement joins TRBV9 to TRBJ1-2, with TRBD1 identical over 9 bases. V lost 5 bases to trimming and J lost 4 bases; unmatched junction nucleotides: 9. The germline V gene has CDR1 SGDLS and CDR2 YYNGEE. CDR3 length: 15 residues. CDR3 nucleotides: TGTGCCAGCAGAGGGACAGGGTCCGAGGGCTATGGCTACACCTTC. Protein sequence: CASRGTGSEGYGYTF.

This clone appeared a single time. The genes are TRBV2 and TRBJ1-2, with 7 nucleotides matching TRBD1. J lost 4 bases, V lost 8 bases, and 13 bases had no gene match. This CDR3 is 15 amino acids long. Looked up from germline, CDR1 is SNHLY and CDR2 is FYNNEI. The CDR3 DNA is TGTGCCAGCCGGGACAGACTTAGTGAGGGCTATGGCTACACCTTC. It encodes CASRDRLSEGYGYTF.

The J gene is TRBJ1-5, the V gene TRBV19, with 11 bases aligning to TRBD1. After removal of 0 bases from V and 5 bases from J, the junction contained 3 bases not matched to a gene. This CDR3 region has 16 residues. Germline values: CDR1 LNHDA, CDR2 SQIVND (reference sequence). The CDR3 nucleotides are TGTGCCAGTAGTATAGATAGGGGACAGGGGGATCAGCCCCAGCATTTT. The encoded protein is CASSIDRGQGDQPQHF.

The J gene is TRBJ1-1, the V gene TRBV6-2 or TRBV6-3; no clear D. The ends were cut back, 5 bases at V and 2 bases at J, with 15 bases in the middle. From germline, CDR1 is MNHEY and CDR2 SVGEGT. The CDR3 consists of 15 residues. CDR3 coding DNA: TGTGCCAGCAGTGCCGGGAGCTCGGGTAACACTGAAGCTTTCTTT. Amino acid sequence: CASSAGSSGNTEAFF.

V gene TRBV28 combines with J gene TRBJ2-7; D uncertain. Trimming shortened V by 10 bases and J by 0 bases, and 19 bases separated the two germline ends. Germline V CDR1 and CDR2: MDHEN, SYDVKM. There are 15 residues in the CDR3. DNA of the CDR3: TGTGCCACACAATCGGAGTTCACGAGCTCCTACGAGCAGTACTTC. Amino acid sequence: CATQSEFTSSYEQYF.

This chain links TRBV6-5 with TRBJ2-1; 10 bases are a match to TRBD1. The CDR3 contains 14 residues. Germline V gene lookup returns CDR1 MNHEY and CDR2 SVGAGI. J was trimmed by 4 bases and V by 7 bases; bases with no gene match: 4. CDR3 nucleotides: TGTGCCAGCACCCCGGGACAGGGGTACAATGAGCAGTTCTTC. This translates into CASTPGQGYNEQFF.

This chain links TRBV9 with TRBJ2-2, with unresolved D. CDR3 length: 15 residues. The V and J ends lost 2 bases and 5 bases respectively, with 13 bases between them. Germline CDR1 is SGDLS and CDR2 is YYNGEE. The CDR3 here is CASSVSWFQTGELFF. Here the CDR3 DNA reads TGTGCCAGCAGCGTTAGTTGGTTTCAAACCGGGGAGCTGTTTTTT.

The rearrangement uses TRBV15 and TRBJ1-4; no definite D call. Germline CDR1 and CDR2: LNHNV and YYDKDF (reference sequence). There are 15 residues in the CDR3. V was trimmed by 0 bases and J by 0 bases, leaving 5 bases between them. The CDR3 DNA reads as TGTGCCACCAGCAGAGACAGCGCAACTAATGAAAAACTGTTTTTT. Translating gives CATSRDSATNEKLFF. The entire variable domain, with the rest obtained from reference TRBV15 and TRBJ1-4, is as follows: DAMVIQNPRYQVTQFGKPVTLSCSQTLNHNVMYWYQQKSSQAPKLLFHYYDKDFNNEADTPDNFQSRRPNTSFCFLDIRSPGLGDTAMYLCATSRDSATNEKLFFGSGTQLSVL.

The chain carries TRBV27 and TRBJ1-1, with a weak D call TRBD1 (6 bases). Germline V gives CDR1 MNHEY, CDR2 SMNVEV (reference sequence). Trimming shortened V by 3 bases and J by 10 bases, and 27 bases separated the two germline ends. The CDR3 totals 17 residues. CDR3 in DNA: TGTGCCAGCAGTTTGGAAGCCGGGGACAACCGGCGGGGGGGAGCTTTCTTT. This encodes CASSLEAGDNRRGGAFF.

This clone occurred once. The CDR3 bases are TGTGCCAGCAGTTTGGGGACTAGCGGGCTCTATGAGCAGTTCTTC. Its protein product is CASSLGTSGLYEQFF. The V call is TRBV28, the J call TRBJ2-1, with 12 positions matching TRBD2. This CDR3 has 15 amino acids. Germline loops: CDR1 MDHEN, CDR2 SYDVKM. V lost 3 bases to trimming and J lost 8 bases; unmatched junction nucleotides: 5.

The chain has TRBV2 and TRBJ1-1, with a weak D call TRBD1 (5 bases). CDR1 SNHLY and CDR2 FYNNEI come from the germline V gene. This CDR3 is 19 amino acids long. Trimming shortened V by 5 bases and J by 1 base, and 26 bases separated the two germline ends. CDR3 protein: CASSQKSAGRLSPNTEAFF. DNA for the CDR3: TGTGCCAGCAGTCAAAAATCCGCGGGGCGCCTATCCCCGAACACTGAAGCTTTCTTT.

The chain joins TRBV28 to TRBJ1-1, with 7 bases identical to TRBD1. The CDR3 is 16 amino acids. The germline V gene encodes CDR1 MDHEN and CDR2 SYDVKM. The J segment lost 4 bases and the V segment lost 5 bases, leaving 13 bases of the junction unmatched. The DNA for the CDR3 is TGTGCCAGCAGTGTATACATAGGGGGCCGGGCCACTGAAGCTTTCTTT. It is translated as CASSVYIGGRATEAFF.

J is TRBJ2-3 and V is TRBV4-3; 8 bases map to TRBD2. The V gene's germline CDR1 is LGHNA and CDR2 YSLEER. The CDR3 covers 19 residues. Trimming at V came to 3 bases and at J to 0 bases, leaving 14 bases not matched to a gene. CDR3: CASSHPDRISGASTDTQYF. CDR3 nucleotides: TGCGCCAGCAGCCATCCCGACCGAATTAGCGGGGCTAGCACAGATACGCAGTATTTT.

This clone showed up just once. The chain carries TRBV6-2 or TRBV6-3 and TRBJ1-5; D is possibly TRBD1 (6 bases). Germline loops: CDR1 MNHEY, CDR2 SVGEGT. Trimming pared 5 bases from V and 2 bases from J, leaving 16 bases between. The CDR3 is 16 amino acids. CDR3 sequence: CASSLTGTFGNQPQHF. DNA for the CDR3: TGTGCCAGCAGTCTTACAGGGACCTTTGGCAATCAGCCCCAGCATTTT.

The rearrangement joins TRBV28 to TRBJ1-1, with D tentatively TRBD1 (6 bases). Germline CDR1 is MDHEN and CDR2 is SYDVKM. The CDR3 totals 17 residues. V lost 8 bases and J 6 bases, leaving 28 bases between the germline ends. The CDR3 is CASHKMVRGGDNPEAFF. CDR3 sequence (DNA): TGTGCCAGCCATAAAATGGTGAGGGGGGGCGACAACCCTGAAGCTTTCTTT.

This chain connects TRBV4-3 to TRBJ2-3; D call uncertain. This CDR3 is built from 18 residues. V was shortened by 5 bases and J by 1 base, with 22 bases between the two germline ends. Germline assignment: CDR1 LGHNA and CDR2 YSLEER. This chain's CDR3 is CASSESPYSSYGTDTQYF. In DNA form, the CDR3 reads TGCGCCAGCAGCGAATCCCCCTACAGCTCGTATGGCACAGATACGCAGTATTTT.

This chain joins TRBV6-5 and TRBJ1-2; 7 nucleotides align to TRBD1. Germline assignment: CDR1 MNHEY and CDR2 SVGAGI. The CDR3 is 13 amino acids. J gave up 12 bases and V 5 bases, and 12 bases lay outside the gene matches. DNA for the CDR3: TGTGCCAGCAGTCCCGGGAGGGGGCGAGGCCACACCTTC. Protein: CASSPGRGRGHTF.

This chain connects TRBV3-1 (or the pseudogene TRBV3-2) to TRBJ1-2; D might be TRBD1 (5 bases). Germline CDR1 is LGHDT and CDR2 is YNNKEL (reference sequence). The V end lost 5 bases, the J end lost 7 bases, and 8 bases lay between the germline ends. The CDR3 contains 11 residues. DNA of the CDR3: TGTGCCAGCAGCTTAGACAGTGGCTACACCTTC. Translated, it gives CASSLDSGYTF.

This rearrangement joins TRBV7-3 to TRBJ1-1; 10 bases line up with TRBD1. Looked up from germline, CDR1 is SGHTA and CDR2 is FQGTGA. CDR3 length: 17 amino acids. With V trimmed by 3 bases and J by 3 bases, 10 bases remained unmatched. The CDR3 bases are TGTGCCAGCAGCTTGACAGGGGGCGTTCACTCGTACACTGAAGCTTTCTTT. Translated, it gives CASSLTGGVHSYTEAFF.

The J gene is TRBJ2-1, the V gene TRBV7-2; D is possibly TRBD2 (5 bases). Germline V gene data show CDR1 as SGHTA and CDR2 as FQGNSA. CDR3 length: 14 residues. V was clipped by 3 bases and J by 9 bases, with 15 bases between them. CDR3 DNA: TGTGCCAGCAGCTTCAATAGCGTCGACGGTGAGCAGTTCTTC. Translating gives CASSFNSVDGEQFF.

The chain couples TRBV15 to TRBJ1-1; 11 bases line up with TRBD1. V was clipped by 3 bases and J by 1 base; unmatched bases: 4. This CDR3 is built from 16 residues. Germline-derived CDR1 and CDR2 are LNHNV and YYDKDF (reference sequence). In DNA form, the CDR3 reads TGTGCCACCAGCAGGGACAGGGGGCGAGGGAACACTGAAGCTTTCTTT. Translated: CATSRDRGRGNTEAFF.

Here the CDR3 reads CASSVGWGGYGYTF. In DNA form, the CDR3 reads TGTGCCAGCAGCGTAGGTTGGGGAGGCTATGGCTACACCTTC. The rearrangement links TRBV9 to TRBJ1-2; D is unclear. CDR1 is SGDLS and CDR2 is YYNGEE in the germline V gene. This CDR3 comprises 14 residues. Trimming removed 0 bases from V and 4 bases from J, with 10 bases in between.